The 15 T cell receptor beta chains reported below all come from one sample, sequenced in a study of regulatory T cells in long-lasting Graves disease. With iRepertoire HTBI primers and Arm-PCR of CDR3 regions, TCR beta libraries were built. TCRdb recomputed calls from the multiplex PCR reads with MiXCR, one row per CDR3 protein. There are 400,000 to 500,000 distinct CDR3 sequences in the sample; about 15% occur only once, and roughly 8% lies in the top ten. Described time point: newly diagnosed GD, antithyroid drugs for less than 3 months. Extracted RNA from PBMCs served as the source of the TCR library. These data also formed part of another study, on T cells in Graves' hyperthyroidism and ophthalmopathy.

The sequenced sample was peripheral blood mononuclear cells (PBMCs), obtained at new diagnosis, from a patient treated with antithyroid drugs. Source of these receptors: a woman in her thirties or forties with Graves disease.

Note on this clonotype: With only one base between it and a far larger clone, this is likely a read error. The V and J genes are TRBV28 and TRBJ2-3; tentative D call: TRBD1 (6 bases). The J call is in doubt because the DNA end fits TRBJ1-5 better. The germline V gene has CDR1 MDHEN and CDR2 SYDVKM. The CDR3 runs to 12 residues. CDR3 DNA: TGTGCCAGCAGTTTGGGGGCAGATACGCAGCATTTT. The encoded protein is CASSLGADTQHF.

The V gene is TRBV28, the J gene TRBJ1-5; D is uncertain. The CDR3 runs to 16 residues. Trimming removed 0 bases at V and 0 bases at J, with 9 bases between. Germline V gene sequence: CDR1 MDHEN, CDR2 SYDVKM. The CDR3 DNA is TGTGCCAGCAGTTTATGGACGGGAAATAGCAATCAGCCCCAGCATTTT. Its translation: CASSLWTGNSNQPQHF.

This clonotype was seen repeatedly, ten times or more. The V call is TRBV11-2, the J call TRBJ1-2, with 9 bases lining up with TRBD1. The CDR3 contains 15 residues. After removal of 5 bases from V and 9 bases from J, the junction contained 13 bases not matched to a gene. CDR1 is SGHAT and CDR2 is FQNNGV in the germline V gene. CDR3: CASSVPSGQGRRYTF. The CDR3 DNA reads as TGTGCCAGCAGCGTGCCCTCGGGACAGGGTCGACGCTACACCTTC.

The chain couples TRBV18 to TRBJ2-3; no firm D call. Deletions cut 0 bases from V and 5 bases from J, with 12 bases between. This CDR3 comprises 15 residues. In germline, CDR1 is KGHSH, CDR2 LQKENI. This CDR3 reads CASSPPSKVKDTQYF. CDR3 in DNA: TGTGCCAGCTCACCACCGTCGAAGGTCAAAGATACGCAGTATTTT.

This clonotype was counted only a few times. This chain joins TRBV4-1 and TRBJ2-5, with D perhaps TRBD1 (6 bases). The V gene's germline CDR1 is MGHRA and CDR2 YSYEKL. Trimming pared 0 bases from V and 5 bases from J, leaving 10 bases between. The CDR3 contains 14 residues. CDR3: CASSQDQGRETQYF. The CDR3 DNA reads TGCGCCAGCAGCCAAGATCAGGGGCGTGAGACCCAGTACTTC.

The sample holds many counts of this clonotype. V gene TRBV2 combines with J gene TRBJ1-4; D is undetermined. Germline assignment: CDR1 SNHLY and CDR2 FYNNEI. Trimming shortened V by 4 bases and J by 8 bases, and 14 bases separated the two germline ends. The CDR3 has 14 residues. The CDR3: CASSVEEPYEKLFF. The CDR3 nucleotides are TGTGCCAGCAGTGTTGAGGAACCCTACGAAAAACTGTTTTTT.

This clonotype was recorded many times. This chain uses TRBV6-1 with TRBJ2-2; D possibly corresponds to TRBD1 (6 bases). The CDR3 runs to 14 residues. The germline CDR1 and CDR2 sequences are MNHNS and SASEGT. Trimming removed 6 bases at V and 3 bases at J, with 11 bases between. The CDR3 sequence is CASREQGHTGELFF. DNA for the CDR3: TGTGCCAGCAGAGAACAGGGTCACACCGGGGAGCTGTTTTTT.

There are many counts of this clonotype. The V call is TRBV4-1, the J call TRBJ2-7, with TRBD2 matching 7 bases. CDR1 and CDR2 from the germline V gene are MGHRA and YSYEKL. The CDR3 is made up of 15 amino acids. With 4 bases clipped from V and 0 bases from J, the junction kept 6 bases outside the gene matches. CDR3 coding DNA: TGCGCCAGCAGCCTTCAAGCGGGGATCTCCTACGAGCAGTACTTC. It is translated as CASSLQAGISYEQYF.

This clonotype was counted only a few times. The chain joins TRBV14 to TRBJ2-7; 10 bases are a match to TRBD1. The J segment lost 0 bases and the V segment lost 4 bases, leaving 6 bases of the junction unmatched. The CDR3 is made up of 16 amino acids. The germline CDR1 and CDR2 sequences are SGHDN and FVKESK. CDR3 in DNA: TGTGCCAGCAGCCCACCAGGGACAGGGGCCTCCTACGAGCAGTACTTC. It specifies CASSPPGTGASYEQYF.

The chain links TRBV12-3 or TRBV12-4 to TRBJ1-1; 8 positions match TRBD1. This CDR3 has 15 amino acids. The V segment lost 5 bases and the J segment 3 bases; nucleotides outside the gene matches: 8. The CDR3 is CASSAGTGWDTEAFF. CDR3 nucleotide sequence: TGTGCCAGCAGTGCGGGGACAGGATGGGACACTGAAGCTTTCTTT.

The chain has TRBV29-1 and TRBJ1-2, with unresolved D. Per the germline V gene, CDR1 is SQVTM and CDR2 is ANQGSEA. The CDR3 extends over 11 amino acids. V was cut by 2 bases and J by 5 bases, with 6 bases left in between. The CDR3 loop is CSVEHGYGYTF. In nucleotides, the CDR3 is TGCAGCGTTGAACACGGGTATGGCTACACCTTC.

A few counts support this clonotype. This chain links TRBV4-1 with TRBJ2-7; 9 bases are shared with TRBD2. The length of the CDR3 is 16 residues. The J segment lost 2 bases and the V segment lost 2 bases, leaving 7 bases of the junction unmatched. CDR1 and CDR2 from the germline V gene are MGHRA and YSYEKL. CDR3 nucleotide sequence: TGCGCCAGCAGCCAAAGTACACTAGCGGGCGCCTACGAGCAGTACTTC. Its translation is CASSQSTLAGAYEQYF.

In its sample, this clonotype was seen many times. The chain couples TRBV19 to TRBJ2-7, with D perhaps TRBD1 (6 bases). The CDR3 length is 12 residues. V gave up 4 bases and J gave up 5 bases, with 9 bases separating them. Germline CDR1 and CDR2: LNHDA and SQIVND (reference sequence). The CDR3: CASSNRDHEQYF. DNA of the CDR3: TGTGCCAGTAGTAACAGGGACCACGAGCAGTACTTC.

This chain uses TRBV28 with TRBJ2-3; maybe TRBD1 (5 bases). This CDR3 contains 15 residues. Per germline, CDR1 MDHEN and CDR2 SYDVKM. Trimming left V 6 bases short and J 3 bases short, with 16 bases between. CDR3 in DNA: TGTGCCAGCAGCCCCCATACCAGGGTAACAGATACGCAGTATTTT. It is translated as CASSPHTRVTDTQYF.

This rearrangement joins TRBV29-1 to TRBJ1-2; D not resolved. The CDR3 covers 13 residues. CDR1 and CDR2 (germline): SQVTM, ANQGSEA. V was pared by 4 bases and J by 6 bases, with 15 bases between. DNA of the CDR3: TGCAGCGTTGTGGGAGTGGTCGGGGATGGCTACACCTTC. As protein: CSVVGVVGDGYTF.